A selection of T cell receptor beta chains follows, all from one sample in a study of cytomegalovirus exposure and HLA in healthy donors. Libraries were prepared by immunoSEQ multiplex PCR; TCRdb keeps only in-frame clonotypes and omits some of them. The table records under 200,000 clones, about 80% of them present only once. The sample comprised PBMCs. The receptors shown here come from a woman in her 50s in good health and CMV-seronegative. Both conserved end residues are part of each CDR3. A D gene is named only where the DNA matches it firmly. Some rows mark clone size as missing; the rest say once, few, many or name a class of expanded clone.

>NA|TRBJ2-7|NA|TRBV9
CASSSGYEQYF
TGTGCCAGCAGCTCAGGGTACGAGCAGTACTTC
>NA|TRBJ1-5|NA|TRBV19
CASSRGPVNDQPQHF
TGTGCCAGTAGTCGAGGGCCCGTTAACGATCAGCCCCAGCATTTT
>TRBD1|TRBJ2-1|NA|TRBV27
CASSPTSTGNEQFF
TGTGCCAGCAGTCCGACCTCGACAGGGAATGAGCAGTTCTTC
>TRBD2|TRBJ2-2|NA|TRBV2
CASKRGRTNTGELFF
TGTGCCAGCAAGCGGGGCAGAACCAACACCGGGGAGCTGTTTTTT
>TRBD2|TRBJ2-1|NA|TRBV19
CASIRSGSSYNEQFF
TGTGCCAGTATCCGGAGCGGGAGCTCCTACAATGAGCAGTTCTTC
>NA|TRBJ1-3|NA|TRBV19
CASREDVNSGNTIYF
TGTGCCAGTAGGGAGGACGTTAACTCTGGAAACACCATATATTTT
>TRBD1|TRBJ2-7|NA|TRBV19
CASSGQGIHPYEQYF
TGTGCCAGTTCCGGACAGGGGATTCACCCCTACGAGCAGTACTTC
>NA|TRBJ1-4|NA|TRBV11-1
CASSSENNEKLFF
TGTGCCAGCAGCTCGGAGAATAATGAAAAACTGTTTTTT
>NA|TRBJ2-7|NA|TRBV20-1
CSVQGAYEQYF
TGCAGTGTGCAGGGTGCCTACGAGCAGTACTTC
>NA|TRBJ2-7|NA|TRBV11-2
CASSDLRRYYEQYF
TGTGCCAGCAGCGACCTAAGGCGGTACTACGAGCAGTACTTC
>NA|TRBJ1-3|NA|TRBV18
CASSPLGRTTGNTIYF
TGTGCCAGCTCACCACTGGGACGGACTACTGGAAACACCATATATTTT
>TRBD2|TRBJ2-3|NA|TRBV4-1
CASSPGPGGSLDTQYF
TGCGCCAGCAGCCCAGGGCCCGGGGGGAGTTTAGATACGCAGTATTTT
>NA|TRBJ2-7|NA|TRBV28
CASSLSPRVYEQYF
TGTGCCAGCAGTTTAAGTCCCAGGGTGTACGAGCAGTACTTC
>TRBD1|TRBJ1-5|NA|TRBV11-3
CASSLSAGGNNSNQPQHF
TGTGCCAGCAGCTTATCGGCAGGGGGGAATAATAGCAATCAGCCCCAGCATTTT
>TRBD1|TRBJ2-1|NA|TRBV28
CASSPEPDRGWRRLQGTHNEQFF
TGTGCCAGCAGCCCAGAACCGGACAGGGGGTGGCGGAGGCTCCAGGGGACCCACAATGAGCAGTTCTTC
>TRBD1|TRBJ2-5|NA|TRBV28
CASTPAGDRGRETQYF
TGTGCCAGCACTCCCGCCGGGGACAGGGGACGAGAGACCCAGTACTTC
>TRBD1|TRBJ1-2|NA|TRBV19
CASTPGTGGFYGYTF
TGTGCCAGTACCCCCGGGACAGGAGGTTTCTATGGCTACACCTTC
>TRBD1|TRBJ1-5|NA|TRBV19
CASSAGTGSNQPQHF
TGTGCCAGTAGTGCAGGGACAGGGTCCAATCAGCCCCAGCATTTT
>NA|TRBJ2-5|NA|TRBV9
CASSRDFQETQYF
TGTGCCAGCAGCCGGGACTTCCAAGAGACCCAGTACTTC
>TRBD1|TRBJ1-1|NA|TRBV10-3
CAISTQGAAEAFF
TGTGCCATCAGTACACAGGGGGCGGCGGAAGCTTTCTTT
>NA|TRBJ1-2|NA|TRBV28
CASSAGVGYTF
TGTGCCAGCAGCGCAGGGGTTGGCTACACCTTC
>NA|TRBJ2-5|NA|TRBV2
CAGKGGEGQETQYF
TGTGCCGGCAAAGGGGGGGAGGGCCAAGAGACCCAGTACTTC
>TRBD1|TRBJ1-2|NA|TRBV6-5
CASSAQTGGVHGYTF
TGTGCCAGCAGTGCCCAGACAGGGGGCGTTCATGGCTACACCTTC
>NA|TRBJ1-5|once|TRBV28
CASSFTSWGQNQPQHF
TGTGCCAGCAGTTTTACGTCCTGGGGCCAAAATCAGCCCCAGCATTTT
>NA|TRBJ2-5|NA|TRBV15
CATAPQYF
TGTGCCACGGCTCCCCAGTACTTC
>TRBD1|TRBJ1-2|once|TRBV9
CASSGQGDGYGYTF
TGTGCCAGCAGCGGACAGGGGGACGGCTATGGCTACACCTTC
>TRBD1|TRBJ2-5|NA|TRBV28
CASRTGGAGLGETQYF
TGTGCCAGCAGAACAGGGGGCGCGGGTTTGGGAGAGACCCAGTACTTC
>TRBD1|TRBJ1-2|NA|TRBV6-5
CASRSPGQDNYGYTF
TGTGCCAGCAGGTCACCGGGACAGGATAACTATGGCTACACCTTC
>NA|TRBJ1-1|NA|TRBV27
CASSSSTRNTEAFF
TGTGCCAGCAGTTCCTCAACCAGGAACACTGAAGCTTTCTTT
>NA|TRBJ1-2|NA|TRBV28
CAISGGGKGGYTF
TGTGCCATCTCGGGGGGAGGGAAGGGTGGCTACACCTTC
>TRBD2|TRBJ2-1|NA|TRBV9
CASSVRGGVLNNEQFF
TGTGCCAGCAGCGTACGGGGGGGCGTTCTTAACAATGAGCAGTTCTTC
>TRBD2|TRBJ2-5|NA|TRBV10-3
CAIRSSGGEETQYF
TGTGCCATCAGATCTTCGGGAGGTGAAGAGACCCAGTACTTC